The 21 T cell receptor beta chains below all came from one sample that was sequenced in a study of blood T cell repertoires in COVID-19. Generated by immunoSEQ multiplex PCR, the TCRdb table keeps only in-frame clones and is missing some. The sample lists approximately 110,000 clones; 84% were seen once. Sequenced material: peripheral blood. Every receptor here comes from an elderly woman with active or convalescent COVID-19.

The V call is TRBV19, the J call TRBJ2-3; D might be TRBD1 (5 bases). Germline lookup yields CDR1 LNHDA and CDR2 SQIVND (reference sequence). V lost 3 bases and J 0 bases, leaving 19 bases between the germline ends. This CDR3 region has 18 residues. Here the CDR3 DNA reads TGTGCCAGTAGTATGCCAACAGGCAGTTTGGGTAGCACAGATACGCAGTATTTT. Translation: CASSMPTGSLGSTDTQYF.

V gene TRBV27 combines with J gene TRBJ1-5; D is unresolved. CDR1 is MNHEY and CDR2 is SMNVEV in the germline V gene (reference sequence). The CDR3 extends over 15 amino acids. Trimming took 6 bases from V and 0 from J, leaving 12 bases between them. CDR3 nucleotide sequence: TGTGCCAGCAGCCCGACATTCGTTAGCAATCAGCCCCAGCATTTT. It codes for CASSPTFVSNQPQHF.

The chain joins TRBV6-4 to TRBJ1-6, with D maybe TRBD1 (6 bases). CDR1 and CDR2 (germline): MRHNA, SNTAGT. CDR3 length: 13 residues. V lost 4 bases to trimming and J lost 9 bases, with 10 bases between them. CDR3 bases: TGTGCCAGCAGTGCAGTCAGGGGTTCACCCCTCCACTTT. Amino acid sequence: CASSAVRGSPLHF.

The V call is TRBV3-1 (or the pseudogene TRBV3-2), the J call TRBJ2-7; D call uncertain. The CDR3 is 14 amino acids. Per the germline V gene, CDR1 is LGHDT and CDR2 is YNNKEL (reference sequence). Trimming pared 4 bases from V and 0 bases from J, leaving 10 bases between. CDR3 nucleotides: TGTGCCAGCAGCCCGAGGATCAACTCCTACGAGCAGTACTTC. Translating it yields CASSPRINSYEQYF.

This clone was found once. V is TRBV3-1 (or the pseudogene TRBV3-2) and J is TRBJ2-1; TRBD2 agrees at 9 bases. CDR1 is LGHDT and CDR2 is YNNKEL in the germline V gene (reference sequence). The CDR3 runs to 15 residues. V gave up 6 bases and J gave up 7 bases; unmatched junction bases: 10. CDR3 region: CASSNIAGALNEQFF. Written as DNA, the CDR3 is TGTGCCAGCAGTAATATAGCGGGAGCGTTGAATGAGCAGTTCTTC.

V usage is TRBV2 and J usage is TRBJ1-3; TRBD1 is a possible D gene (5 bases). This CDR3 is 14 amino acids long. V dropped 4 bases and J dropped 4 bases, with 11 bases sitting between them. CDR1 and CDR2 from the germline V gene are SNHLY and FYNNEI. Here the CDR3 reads CASSGPGPGNTIYF. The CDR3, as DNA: TGTGCCAGCAGTGGGCCAGGGCCGGGAAACACCATATATTTT.

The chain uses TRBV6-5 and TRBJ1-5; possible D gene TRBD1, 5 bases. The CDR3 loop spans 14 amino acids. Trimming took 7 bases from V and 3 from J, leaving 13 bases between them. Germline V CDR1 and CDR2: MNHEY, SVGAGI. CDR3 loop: CASNRGGNNQPQHF. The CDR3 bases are TGTGCCAGCAATCGGGGCGGGAACAATCAGCCCCAGCATTTT.

CDR3 nucleotides: TGTGCCAGCTCACCCATGTGGGGACAGGCTAAATACGAGCAGTACTTC. It encodes CASSPMWGQAKYEQYF. The chain has TRBV18 and TRBJ2-7; TRBD1 aligns across 8 bases. The CDR3 spans 16 residues. Germline trimming cut 3 bases from V and 4 bases from J; bases unmatched to any gene: 11. From germline, CDR1 is KGHSH and CDR2 LQKENI.

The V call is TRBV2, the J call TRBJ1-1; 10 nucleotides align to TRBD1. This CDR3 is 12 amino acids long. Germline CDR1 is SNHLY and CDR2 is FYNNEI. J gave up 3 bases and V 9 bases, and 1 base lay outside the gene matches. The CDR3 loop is CARGTGDTEAFF. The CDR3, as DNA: TGTGCCAGGGGGACAGGGGACACTGAAGCTTTCTTT.

CDR3 sequence (DNA): TGTGCCAGCAGCCCTCCGGGGACAGATACGCAGTATTTT. Translating gives CASSPPGTDTQYF. V and J are TRBV14 and TRBJ2-3; D may be TRBD2 (5 bases). The CDR3 is made up of 13 amino acids. In germline, CDR1 is SGHDN, CDR2 FVKESK. Trimming removed 4 bases at V and 3 bases at J, with 8 bases between.

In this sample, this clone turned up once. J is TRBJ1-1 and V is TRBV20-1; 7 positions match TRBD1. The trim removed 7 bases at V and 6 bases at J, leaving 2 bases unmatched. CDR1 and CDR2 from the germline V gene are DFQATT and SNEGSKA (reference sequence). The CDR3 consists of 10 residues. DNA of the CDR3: TGCAGTGATAGGGGGCCTGAAGCTTTCTTT. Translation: CSDRGPEAFF.

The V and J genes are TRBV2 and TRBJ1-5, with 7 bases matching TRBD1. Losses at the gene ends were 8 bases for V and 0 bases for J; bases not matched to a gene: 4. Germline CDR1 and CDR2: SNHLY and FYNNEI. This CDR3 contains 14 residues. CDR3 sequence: CASLDRASNQPQHF. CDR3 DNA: TGTGCCAGCTTAGACAGGGCTAGCAATCAGCCCCAGCATTTT.

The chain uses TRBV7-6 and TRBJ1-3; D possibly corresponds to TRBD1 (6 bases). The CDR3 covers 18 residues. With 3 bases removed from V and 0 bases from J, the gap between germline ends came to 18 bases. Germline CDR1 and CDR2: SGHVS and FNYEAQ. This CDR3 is CASSLGYDRLNSGNTIYF. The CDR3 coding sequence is TGTGCCAGCAGCTTGGGATACGACAGGTTAAACTCTGGAAACACCATATATTTT.

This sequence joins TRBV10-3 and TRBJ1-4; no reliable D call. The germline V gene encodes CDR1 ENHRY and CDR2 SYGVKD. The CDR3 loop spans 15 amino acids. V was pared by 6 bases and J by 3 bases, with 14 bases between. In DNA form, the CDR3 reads TGTGCCATCAGCAACTCCGGGTCTTCTAATGAAAAACTGTTTTTT. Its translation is CAISNSGSSNEKLFF.

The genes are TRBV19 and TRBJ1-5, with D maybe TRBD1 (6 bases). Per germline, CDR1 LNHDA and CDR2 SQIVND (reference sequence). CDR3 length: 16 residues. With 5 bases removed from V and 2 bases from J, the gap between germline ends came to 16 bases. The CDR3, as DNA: TGTGCCAGTAGTGGGAGTACAGGGTTGGGCAATCAGCCCCAGCATTTT. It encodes CASSGSTGLGNQPQHF.

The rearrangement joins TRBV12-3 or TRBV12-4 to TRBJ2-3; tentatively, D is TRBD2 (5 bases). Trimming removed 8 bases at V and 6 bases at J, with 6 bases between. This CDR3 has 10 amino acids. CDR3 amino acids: CASRGDTQYF. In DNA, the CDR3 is TGTGCCAGCCGCGGGGATACGCAGTATTTT.

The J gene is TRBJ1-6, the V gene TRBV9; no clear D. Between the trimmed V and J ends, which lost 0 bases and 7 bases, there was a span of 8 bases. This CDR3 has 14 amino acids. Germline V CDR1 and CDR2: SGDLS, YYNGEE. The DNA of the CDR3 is TGTGCCAGCAGCGTAGATCCGGGAAATTCACCCCTCCACTTT. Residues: CASSVDPGNSPLHF.

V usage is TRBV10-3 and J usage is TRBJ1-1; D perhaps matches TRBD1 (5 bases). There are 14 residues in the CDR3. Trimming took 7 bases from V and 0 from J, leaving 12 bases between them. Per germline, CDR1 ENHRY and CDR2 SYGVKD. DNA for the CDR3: TGTGCCATCACCGAAGGGGTAATGAACACTGAAGCTTTCTTT. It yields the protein CAITEGVMNTEAFF.

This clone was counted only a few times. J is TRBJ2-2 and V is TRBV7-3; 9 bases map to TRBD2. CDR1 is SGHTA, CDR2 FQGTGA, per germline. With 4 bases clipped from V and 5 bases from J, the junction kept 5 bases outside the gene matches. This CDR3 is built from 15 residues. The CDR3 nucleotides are TGTGCCAGCAGCTCGACTAGCGGAGCGACCGGGGAGCTGTTTTTT. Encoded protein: CASSSTSGATGELFF.

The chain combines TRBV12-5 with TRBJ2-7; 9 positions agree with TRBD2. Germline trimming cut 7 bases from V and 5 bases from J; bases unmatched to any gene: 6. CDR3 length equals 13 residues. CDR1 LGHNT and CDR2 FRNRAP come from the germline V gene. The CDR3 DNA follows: TGTGCTAGTGCCATTAGCGGGAGCCACGAGCAGTACTTC. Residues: CASAISGSHEQYF.

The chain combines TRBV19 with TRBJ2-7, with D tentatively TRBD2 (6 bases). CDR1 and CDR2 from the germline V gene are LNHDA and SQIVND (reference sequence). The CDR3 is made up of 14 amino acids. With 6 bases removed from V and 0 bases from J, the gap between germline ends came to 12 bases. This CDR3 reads CASSIRTTSYEQYF. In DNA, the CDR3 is TGTGCCAGTAGCATCCGGACTACCTCCTACGAGCAGTACTTC.